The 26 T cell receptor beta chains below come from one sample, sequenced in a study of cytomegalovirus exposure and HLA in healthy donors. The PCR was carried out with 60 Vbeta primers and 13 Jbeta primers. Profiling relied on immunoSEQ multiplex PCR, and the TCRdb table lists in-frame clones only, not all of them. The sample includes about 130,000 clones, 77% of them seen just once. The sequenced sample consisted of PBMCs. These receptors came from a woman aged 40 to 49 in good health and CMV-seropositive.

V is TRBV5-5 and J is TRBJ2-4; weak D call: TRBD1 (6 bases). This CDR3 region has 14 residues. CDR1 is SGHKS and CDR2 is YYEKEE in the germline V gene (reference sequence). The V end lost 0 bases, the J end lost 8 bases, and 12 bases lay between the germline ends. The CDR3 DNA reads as TGTGCCAGCAGCTTGGACACAGGGACGGACATTCAGTACTTC. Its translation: CASSLDTGTDIQYF.

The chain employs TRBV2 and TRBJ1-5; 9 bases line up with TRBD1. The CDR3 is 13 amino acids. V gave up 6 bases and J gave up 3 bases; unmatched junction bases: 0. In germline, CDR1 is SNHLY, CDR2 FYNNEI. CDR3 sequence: CASRQGANQPQHF. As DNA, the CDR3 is TGTGCCAGCAGACAGGGGGCCAATCAGCCCCAGCATTTT.

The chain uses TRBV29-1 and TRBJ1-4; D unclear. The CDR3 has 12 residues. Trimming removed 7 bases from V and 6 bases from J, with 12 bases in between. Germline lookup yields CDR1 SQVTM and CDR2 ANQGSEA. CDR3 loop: CSAHDGDEKLFF. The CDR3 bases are TGCAGCGCCCACGACGGGGATGAAAAACTGTTTTTT.

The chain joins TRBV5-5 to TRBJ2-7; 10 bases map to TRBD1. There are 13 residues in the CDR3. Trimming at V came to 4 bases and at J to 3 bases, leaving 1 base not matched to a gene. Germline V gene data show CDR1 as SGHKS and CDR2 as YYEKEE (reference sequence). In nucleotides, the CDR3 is TGTGCCAGCAGCCGGGACAGGGGCTACGAGCAGTACTTC. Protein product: CASSRDRGYEQYF. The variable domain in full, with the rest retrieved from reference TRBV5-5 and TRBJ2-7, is DAGVTQSPTHLIKTRGQQVTLRCSPISGHKSVSWYQQVLGQGPQFIFQYYEKEERGRGNFPDRFSARQFPNYSSELNVNALLLGDSALYLCASSRDRGYEQYFGPGTRLTVT.

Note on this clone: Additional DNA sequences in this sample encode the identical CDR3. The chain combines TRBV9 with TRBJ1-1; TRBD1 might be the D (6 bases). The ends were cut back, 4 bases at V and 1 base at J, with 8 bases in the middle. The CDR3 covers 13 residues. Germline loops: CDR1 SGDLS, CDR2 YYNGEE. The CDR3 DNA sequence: TGTGCCAGCAGCATACAGGGGAACACTGAAGCTTTCTTT. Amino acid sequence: CASSIQGNTEAFF.

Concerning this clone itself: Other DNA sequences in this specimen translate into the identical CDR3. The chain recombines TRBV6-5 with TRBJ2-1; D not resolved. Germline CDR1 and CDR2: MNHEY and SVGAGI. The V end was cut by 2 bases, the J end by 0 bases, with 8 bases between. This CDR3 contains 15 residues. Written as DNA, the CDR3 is TGTGCCAGCAGTTACGGAGCGAGCTCCTACAATGAGCAGTTCTTC. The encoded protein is CASSYGASSYNEQFF.

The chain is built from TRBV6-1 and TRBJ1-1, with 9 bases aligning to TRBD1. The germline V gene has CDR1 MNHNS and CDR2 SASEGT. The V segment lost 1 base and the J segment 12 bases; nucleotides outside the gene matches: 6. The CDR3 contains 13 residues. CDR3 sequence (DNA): TGTGCCAGCAGTGAAGAGGGGGACAGGGTGACTTTCTTT. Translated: CASSEEGDRVTFF.

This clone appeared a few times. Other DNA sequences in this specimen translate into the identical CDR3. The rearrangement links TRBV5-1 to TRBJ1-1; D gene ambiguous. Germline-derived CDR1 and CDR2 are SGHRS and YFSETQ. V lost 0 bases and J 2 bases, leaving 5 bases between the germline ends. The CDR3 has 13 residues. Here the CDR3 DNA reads TGCGCCAGCAGCTTGGTGGCCAACACTGAAGCTTTCTTT. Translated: CASSLVANTEAFF.

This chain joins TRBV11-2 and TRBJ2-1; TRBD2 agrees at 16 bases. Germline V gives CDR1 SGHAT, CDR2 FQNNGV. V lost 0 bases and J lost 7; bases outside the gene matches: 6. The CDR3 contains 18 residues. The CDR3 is CASSLEPLGLAGGNEQFF. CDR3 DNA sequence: TGTGCCAGCAGCTTAGAACCGCTGGGACTAGCGGGAGGGAATGAGCAGTTCTTC.

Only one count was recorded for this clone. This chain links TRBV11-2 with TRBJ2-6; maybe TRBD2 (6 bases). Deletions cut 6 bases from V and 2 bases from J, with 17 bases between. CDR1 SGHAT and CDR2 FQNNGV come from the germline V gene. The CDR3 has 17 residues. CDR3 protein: CASRAPRRGPGANVLTF. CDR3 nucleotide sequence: TGTGCCAGCAGGGCGCCAAGGAGGGGTCCTGGGGCCAACGTCCTGACTTTC. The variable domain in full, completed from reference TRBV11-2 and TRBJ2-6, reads EAGVAQSPRYKIIEKRQSVAFWCNPISGHATLYWYQQILGQGPKLLIQFQNNGVVDDSQLPKDRFSAERLKGVDSTLKIQPAKLEDSAVYLCASRAPRRGPGANVLTFGAGSRLTVL.

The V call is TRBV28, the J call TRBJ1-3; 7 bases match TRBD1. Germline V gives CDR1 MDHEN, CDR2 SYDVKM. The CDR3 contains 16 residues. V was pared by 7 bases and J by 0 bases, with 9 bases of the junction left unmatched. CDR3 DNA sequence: TGTGCCAGCAACTACAGGGGTCGATTCTCTGGAAACACCATATATTTT. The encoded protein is CASNYRGRFSGNTIYF. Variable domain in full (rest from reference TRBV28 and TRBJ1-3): DVKVTQSSRYLVKRTGEKVFLECVQDMDHENMFWYRQDPGLGLRLIYFSYDVKMKEKGDIPEGYSVSREKKERFSLILESASTNQTSMYLCASNYRGRFSGNTIYFGEGSWLTVV.

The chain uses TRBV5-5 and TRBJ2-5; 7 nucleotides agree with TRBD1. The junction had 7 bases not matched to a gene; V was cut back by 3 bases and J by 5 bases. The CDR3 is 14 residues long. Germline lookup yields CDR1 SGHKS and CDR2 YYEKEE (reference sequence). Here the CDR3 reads CASSSRGRGETQYF. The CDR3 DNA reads TGTGCCAGCAGCTCAAGGGGGCGCGGGGAGACCCAGTACTTC.

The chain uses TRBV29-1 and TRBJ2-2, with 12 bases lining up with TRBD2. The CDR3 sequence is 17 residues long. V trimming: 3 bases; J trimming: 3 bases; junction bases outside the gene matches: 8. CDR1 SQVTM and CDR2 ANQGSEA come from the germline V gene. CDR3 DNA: TGCAGCGTTGAGTTTCCGAGGACTAGCGGGGACACCGGGGAGCTGTTTTTT. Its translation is CSVEFPRTSGDTGELFF.

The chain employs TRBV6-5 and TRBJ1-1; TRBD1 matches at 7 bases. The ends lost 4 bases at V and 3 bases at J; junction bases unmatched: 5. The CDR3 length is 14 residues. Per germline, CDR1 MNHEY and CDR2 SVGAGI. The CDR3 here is CASSSKDRDTEAFF. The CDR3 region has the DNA TGTGCCAGCAGTTCCAAAGACAGGGACACTGAAGCTTTCTTT.

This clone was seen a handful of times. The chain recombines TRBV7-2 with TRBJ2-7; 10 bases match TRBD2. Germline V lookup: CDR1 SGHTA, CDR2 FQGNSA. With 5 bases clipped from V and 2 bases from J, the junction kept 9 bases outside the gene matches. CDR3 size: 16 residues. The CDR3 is CASSGGASGSAYEQYF. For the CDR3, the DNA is TGTGCCAGCAGCGGCGGGGCTAGCGGGAGTGCCTACGAGCAGTACTTC.

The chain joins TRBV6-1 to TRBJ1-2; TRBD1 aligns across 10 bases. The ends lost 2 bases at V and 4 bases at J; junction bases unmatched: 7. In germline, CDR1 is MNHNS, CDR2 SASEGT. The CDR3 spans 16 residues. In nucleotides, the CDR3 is TGTGCCAGCAGTGAATACGGACAGGGGGGGATCTATGGCTACACCTTC. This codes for CASSEYGQGGIYGYTF.

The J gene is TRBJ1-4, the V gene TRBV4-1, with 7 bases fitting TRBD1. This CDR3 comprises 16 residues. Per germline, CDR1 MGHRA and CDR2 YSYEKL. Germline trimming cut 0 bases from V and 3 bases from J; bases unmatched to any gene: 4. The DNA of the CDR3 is TGCGCCAGCAGCCAAGAGACAGGGTATCCTAATGAAAAACTGTTTTTT. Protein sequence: CASSQETGYPNEKLFF.

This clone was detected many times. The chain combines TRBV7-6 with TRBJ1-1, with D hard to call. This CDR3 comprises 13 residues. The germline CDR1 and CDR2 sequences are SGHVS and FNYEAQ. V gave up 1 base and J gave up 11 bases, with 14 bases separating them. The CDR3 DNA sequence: TGTGCCAGCAGCTTAGTTGAGGTCCCGGGGGCTTTCTTT. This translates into CASSLVEVPGAFF.

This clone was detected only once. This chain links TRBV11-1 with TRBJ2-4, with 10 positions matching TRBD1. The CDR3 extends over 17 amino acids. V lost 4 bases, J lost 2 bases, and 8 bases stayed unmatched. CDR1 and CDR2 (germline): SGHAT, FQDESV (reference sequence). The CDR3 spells CASSSKRQGATKNIQYF. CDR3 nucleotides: TGTGCCAGCAGCTCCAAACGACAGGGGGCAACCAAAAACATTCAGTACTTC.

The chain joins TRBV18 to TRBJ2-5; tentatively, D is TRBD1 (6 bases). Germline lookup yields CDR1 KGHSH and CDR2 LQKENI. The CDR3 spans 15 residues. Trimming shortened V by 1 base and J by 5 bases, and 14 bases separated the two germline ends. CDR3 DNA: TGTGCCAGCTCACCACTATACAGGGTCGGGGAGACCCAGTACTTC. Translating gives CASSPLYRVGETQYF.

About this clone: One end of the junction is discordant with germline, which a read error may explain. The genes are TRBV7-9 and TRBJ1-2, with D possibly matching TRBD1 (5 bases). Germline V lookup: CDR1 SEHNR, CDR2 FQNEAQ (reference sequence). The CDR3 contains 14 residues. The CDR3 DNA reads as TGTTCCAGCAGCAGCGGGTTGGAGGGGAGCAGCTACACCTTC. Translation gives CSSSSGLEGSSYTF.

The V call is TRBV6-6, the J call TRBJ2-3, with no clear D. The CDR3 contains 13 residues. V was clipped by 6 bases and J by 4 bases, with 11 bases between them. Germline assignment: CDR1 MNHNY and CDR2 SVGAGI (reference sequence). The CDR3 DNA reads TGTGCCAGCAGGAGAGATCAGGCAGATACGCAGTATTTT. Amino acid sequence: CASRRDQADTQYF.

This CDR3 reads CASSLGRGLNTEAFF. The CDR3, as DNA: TGTGCCAGCAGCCTCGGCCGGGGATTGAACACTGAAGCTTTCTTT. The genes are TRBV14 and TRBJ1-1; D call uncertain. CDR3 length equals 15 residues. With 4 bases removed from V and 0 bases from J, the gap between germline ends came to 12 bases. Germline assignment: CDR1 SGHDN and CDR2 FVKESK.

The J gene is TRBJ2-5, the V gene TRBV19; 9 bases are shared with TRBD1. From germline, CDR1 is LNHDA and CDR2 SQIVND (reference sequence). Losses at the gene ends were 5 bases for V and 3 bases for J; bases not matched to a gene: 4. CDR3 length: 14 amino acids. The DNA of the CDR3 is TGTGCCAGTAGTTCCCGGACAGGGGAAGAGACCCAGTACTTC. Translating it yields CASSSRTGEETQYF.

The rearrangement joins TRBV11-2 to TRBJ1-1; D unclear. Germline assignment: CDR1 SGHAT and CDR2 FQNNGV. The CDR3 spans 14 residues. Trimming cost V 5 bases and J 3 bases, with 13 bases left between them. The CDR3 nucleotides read TGTGCCAGCAGCGATCCCTGGCAGGACACTGAAGCTTTCTTT. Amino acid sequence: CASSDPWQDTEAFF.

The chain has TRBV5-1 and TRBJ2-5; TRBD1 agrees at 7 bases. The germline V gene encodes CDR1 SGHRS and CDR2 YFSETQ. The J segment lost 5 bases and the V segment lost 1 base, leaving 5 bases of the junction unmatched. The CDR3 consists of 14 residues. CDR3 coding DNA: TGCGCCAGCAGCTTGCCAGGGGGTCTGGAGACCCAGTACTTC. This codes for CASSLPGGLETQYF.